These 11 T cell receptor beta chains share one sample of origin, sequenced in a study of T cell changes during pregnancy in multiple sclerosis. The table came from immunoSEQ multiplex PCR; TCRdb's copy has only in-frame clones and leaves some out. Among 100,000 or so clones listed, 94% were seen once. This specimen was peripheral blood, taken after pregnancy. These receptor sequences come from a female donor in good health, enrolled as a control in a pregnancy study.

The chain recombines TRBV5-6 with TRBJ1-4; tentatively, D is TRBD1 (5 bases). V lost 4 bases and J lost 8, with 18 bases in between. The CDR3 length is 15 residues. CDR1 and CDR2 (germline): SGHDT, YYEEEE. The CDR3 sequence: CASSRGRGGSEKLFF. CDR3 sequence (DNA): TGTGCCAGCAGCCGGGGGAGGGGCGGTAGCGAAAAACTGTTTTTT.

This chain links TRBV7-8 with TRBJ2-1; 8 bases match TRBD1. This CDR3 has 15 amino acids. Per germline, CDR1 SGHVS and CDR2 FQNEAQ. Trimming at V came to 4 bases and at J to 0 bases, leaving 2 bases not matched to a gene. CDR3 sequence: CASSSDRGSYNEQFF. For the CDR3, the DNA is TGTGCCAGCAGCTCCGACAGGGGCTCCTACAATGAGCAGTTCTTC.

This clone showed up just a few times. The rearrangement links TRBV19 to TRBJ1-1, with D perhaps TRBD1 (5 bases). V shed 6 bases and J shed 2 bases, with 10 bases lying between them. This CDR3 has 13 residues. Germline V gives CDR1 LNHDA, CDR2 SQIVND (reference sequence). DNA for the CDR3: TGTGCCAGTAGCTCCAGGGTCAACACTGAAGCTTTCTTT. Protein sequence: CASSSRVNTEAFF.

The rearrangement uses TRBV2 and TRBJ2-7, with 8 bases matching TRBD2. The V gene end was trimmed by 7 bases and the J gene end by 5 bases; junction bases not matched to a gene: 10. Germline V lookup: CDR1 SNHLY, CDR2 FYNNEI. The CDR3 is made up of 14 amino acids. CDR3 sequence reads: CASTQAGETHEQYF. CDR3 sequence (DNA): TGTGCCAGCACCCAAGCGGGAGAAACCCACGAGCAGTACTTC.

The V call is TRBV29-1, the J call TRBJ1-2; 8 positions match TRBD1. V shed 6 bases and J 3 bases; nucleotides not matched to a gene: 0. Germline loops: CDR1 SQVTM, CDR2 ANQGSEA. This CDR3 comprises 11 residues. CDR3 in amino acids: CSVGQDYGYTF. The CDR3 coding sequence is TGCAGCGTGGGACAGGACTATGGCTACACCTTC.

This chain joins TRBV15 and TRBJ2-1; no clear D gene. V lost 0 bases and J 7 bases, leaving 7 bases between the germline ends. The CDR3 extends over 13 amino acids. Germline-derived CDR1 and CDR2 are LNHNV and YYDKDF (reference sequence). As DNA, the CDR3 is TGTGCCACCAGCAGAGATCTGAGGAATGAGCAGTTCTTC. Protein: CATSRDLRNEQFF.

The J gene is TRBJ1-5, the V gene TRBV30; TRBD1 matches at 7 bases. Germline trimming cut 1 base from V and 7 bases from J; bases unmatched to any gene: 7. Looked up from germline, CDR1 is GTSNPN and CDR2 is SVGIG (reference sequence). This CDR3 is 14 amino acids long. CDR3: CAWSGQGNLQPQHF. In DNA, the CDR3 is TGTGCCTGGAGTGGACAGGGAAATCTCCAGCCCCAGCATTTT. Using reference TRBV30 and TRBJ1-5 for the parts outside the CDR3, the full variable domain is SQTIHQWPATLVQPVGSPLSLECTVEGTSNPNLYWYRQAAGRGLQLLFYSVGIGQISSEVPQNLSASRPQDRQFILSSKKLLLSDSGFYLCAWSGQGNLQPQHFGDGTRLSIL.

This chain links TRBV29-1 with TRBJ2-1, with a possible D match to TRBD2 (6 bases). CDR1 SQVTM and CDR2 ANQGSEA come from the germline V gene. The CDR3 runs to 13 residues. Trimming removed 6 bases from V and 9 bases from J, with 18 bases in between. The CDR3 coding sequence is TGCAGCGTCACCGGGATTTGGGGAGGTGAGCAGTTCTTC. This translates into CSVTGIWGGEQFF.

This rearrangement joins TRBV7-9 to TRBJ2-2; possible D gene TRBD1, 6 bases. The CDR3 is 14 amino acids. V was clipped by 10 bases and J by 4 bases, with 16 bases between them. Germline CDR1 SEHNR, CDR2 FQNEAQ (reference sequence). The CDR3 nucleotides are TGTGCCATCACAGGGTGGACCTTCACCGGGGAGCTGTTTTTT. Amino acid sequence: CAITGWTFTGELFF.

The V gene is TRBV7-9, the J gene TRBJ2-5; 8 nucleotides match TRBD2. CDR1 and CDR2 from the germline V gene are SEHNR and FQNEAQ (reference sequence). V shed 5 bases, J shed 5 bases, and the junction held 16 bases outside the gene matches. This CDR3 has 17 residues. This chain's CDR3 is CASSPEAGLEGPETQYF. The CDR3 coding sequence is TGTGCCAGCAGCCCCGAAGCGGGACTAGAGGGGCCCGAGACCCAGTACTTC. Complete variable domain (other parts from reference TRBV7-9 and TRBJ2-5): DTGVSQNPRHKITKRGQNVTFRCDPISEHNRLYWYRQTLGQGPEFLTYFQNEAQLEKSRLLSDRFSAERPKGSFSTLEIQRTEQGDSAMYLCASSPEAGLEGPETQYFGPGTRLLVL.

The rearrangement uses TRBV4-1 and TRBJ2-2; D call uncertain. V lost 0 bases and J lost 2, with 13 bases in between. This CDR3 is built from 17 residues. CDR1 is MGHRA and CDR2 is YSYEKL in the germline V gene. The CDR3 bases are TGCGCCAGCAGCCAAGAATCGGCACAGTCAAACACCGGGGAGCTGTTTTTT. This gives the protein CASSQESAQSNTGELFF.